This entry is about one TCR beta chain. What this receptor recognizes is not known. No base quality values were provided; no much bigger clone lies one nucleotide off. The library relied on the immunoSEQ multiplex PCR assay. The immuneACCESS repertoire file appears here via TCRdb, limited to in-frame rearrangements. These files lack a portion of the clones; in checked studies, under half of the deficit traces to unresolved V genes, and the cause of the others is not known. The sample records about 220,000 clones, 85% to 95% of which are singletons. The top ten clones comprise over 1.2% of the sample. From its cysteine to its phenylalanine, the CDR3 spans 14 amino acids. Only the CDR3 DNA is retained, 42 bases long and in frame from the first base. CDR1 and CDR2 were assigned from the germline V gene (reference sequence) as SGHNT and YYREEE. V is cut by 1 base and J by 7 bases, and the space between the germline ends is 15 bases.

These data belong to a study of control samples from healthy donors and cancer patients (TCRdb year 2020). The chain is made from TRBV5-4 and TRBJ2-7, with no D gene named confidently. The source of this sequence is a man in his forties or fifties in good health. Specimen: blood. The DNA sequence reads TGTGCCAGCAGCTTGAAGGACGGAGCGATAGAGCAGTACTTC. Translated, it reads CASSLKDGAIEQYF. Beyond the CDR3, the reference TRBV5-4 and TRBJ2-7 genes provide the residues; the full variable domain reads: ETGVTQSPTHLIKTRGQQVTLRCSSQSGHNTVSWYQQALGQGPQFIFQYYREEENGRGNFPPRFSGLQFPNYSSELNVNALELDDSALYLCASSLKDGAIEQYFGPGTRLTVT.